This T cell receptor (beta chain) is from a study of blood T cell repertoires in COVID-19. Study information: COVID-19 samples, acute and convalescent, were from the United States, Italy and Spain. Nucleic acid was either cDNA or gDNA, and it came from T cells, B-cell-depleted T cells, or PBMCs.

The V end lost 4 bases, the J end lost 5 bases, and 18 bases lay between the germline ends. The germline gives CDR1 SGHRS, CDR2 YFSETQ. This CDR3 is 16 amino acids long. Sequencing was performed with immunoSEQ multiplex PCR; in TCRdb, only in-frame clones are kept and a portion is missing. The sample consists of 55,000 to 75,000 clones, over 75% of them appearing once. A few counts support this clone. The sequenced sample was peripheral blood. This receptor was obtained from a man older than 75 with active or convalescent COVID-19. V and J are TRBV5-1 and TRBJ2-2; possibly TRBD2 for D (7 bases). CDR3 in DNA: TGCGCCAGCAGCATGGGGGGGCGCTTAACTACCGGGGAGCTGTTTTTT. This translates into CASSMGGRLTTGELFF.